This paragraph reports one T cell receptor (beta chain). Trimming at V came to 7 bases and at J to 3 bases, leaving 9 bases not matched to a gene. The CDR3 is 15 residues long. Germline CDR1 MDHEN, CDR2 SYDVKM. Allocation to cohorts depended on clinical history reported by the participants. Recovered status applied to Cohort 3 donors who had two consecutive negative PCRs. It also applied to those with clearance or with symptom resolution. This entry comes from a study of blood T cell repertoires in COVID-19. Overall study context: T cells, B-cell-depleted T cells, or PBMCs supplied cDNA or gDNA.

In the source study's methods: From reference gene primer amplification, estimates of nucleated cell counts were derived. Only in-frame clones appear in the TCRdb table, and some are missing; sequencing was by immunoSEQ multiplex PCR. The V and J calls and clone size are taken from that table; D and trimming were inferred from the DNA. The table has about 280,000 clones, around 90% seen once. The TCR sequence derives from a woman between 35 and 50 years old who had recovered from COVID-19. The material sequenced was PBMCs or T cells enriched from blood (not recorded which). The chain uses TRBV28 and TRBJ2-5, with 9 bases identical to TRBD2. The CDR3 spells CASNSPSSGKETQYF. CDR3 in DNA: TGTGCCAGCAATTCCCCCTCTAGCGGGAAAGAGACCCAGTACTTC.